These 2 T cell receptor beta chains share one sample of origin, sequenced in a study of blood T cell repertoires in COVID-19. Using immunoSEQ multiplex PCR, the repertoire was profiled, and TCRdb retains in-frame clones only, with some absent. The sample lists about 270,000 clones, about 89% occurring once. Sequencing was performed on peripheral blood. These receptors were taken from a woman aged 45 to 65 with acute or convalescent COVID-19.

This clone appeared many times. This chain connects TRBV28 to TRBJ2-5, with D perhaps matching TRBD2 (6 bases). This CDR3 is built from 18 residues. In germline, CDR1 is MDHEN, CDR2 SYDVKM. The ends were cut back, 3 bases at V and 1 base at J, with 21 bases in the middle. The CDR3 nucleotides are TGTGCCAGCAGTTTCTTGGGCGAGGCTAGCGAGCTCCAAGAGACCCAGTACTTC. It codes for CASSFLGEASELQETQYF.

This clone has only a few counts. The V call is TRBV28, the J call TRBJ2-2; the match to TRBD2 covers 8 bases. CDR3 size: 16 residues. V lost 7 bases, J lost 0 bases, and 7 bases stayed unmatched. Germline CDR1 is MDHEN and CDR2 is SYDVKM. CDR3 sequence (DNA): TGTGCCAGCACTCCCTCCGGGGGGGCGAACACCGGGGAGCTGTTTTTT. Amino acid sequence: CASTPSGGANTGELFF. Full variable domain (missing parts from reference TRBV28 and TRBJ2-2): DVKVTQSSRYLVKRTGEKVFLECVQDMDHENMFWYRQDPGLGLRLIYFSYDVKMKEKGDIPEGYSVSREKKERFSLILESASTNQTSMYLCASTPSGGANTGELFFGEGSRLTVL.